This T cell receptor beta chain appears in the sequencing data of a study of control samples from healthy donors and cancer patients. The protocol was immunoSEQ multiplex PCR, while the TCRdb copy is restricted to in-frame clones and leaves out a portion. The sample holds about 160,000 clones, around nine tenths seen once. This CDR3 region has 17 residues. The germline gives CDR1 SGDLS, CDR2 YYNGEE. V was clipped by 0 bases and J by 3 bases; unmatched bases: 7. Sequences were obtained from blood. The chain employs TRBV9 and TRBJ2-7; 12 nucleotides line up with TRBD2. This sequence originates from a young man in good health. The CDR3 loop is CASSVGSTSGRYYEQYF. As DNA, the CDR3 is TGTGCCAGCAGCGTAGGAAGTACTAGCGGGAGGTACTACGAGCAGTACTTC.